This is a list of T cell receptor beta chains from one sample in a study of blood T cell repertoires in COVID-19. Sequencing used immunoSEQ multiplex PCR; TCRdb keeps in-frame clones, though not all of them. The sample contains some 250,000 clones, around 90% of which appear only once. Sequenced: peripheral blood. All receptors come from a human donor in a cohort sampled during active COVID-19. CDR3s include the opening cysteine and the closing phenylalanine or tryptophan. The order of the fields is CDR3 length, D gene, clone size, J gene, V gene, CDR3 DNA, CDR3 protein. D genes are given only for firm matches. Expanded clones are given a class, and other clones once, few, many or no size at all.

14 TRBD1 once TRBJ1-2 TRBV27 TGTGCCAGCAGGCTCCAGGGGACAGCCTATGGCTACACCTTC CASRLQGTAYGYTF
12 - - TRBJ1-6 TRBV6-6 TGTGCCGCAGCCCAGGGGCTTTCACCCCTCCACTTT CAAAQGLSPLHF
13 - - TRBJ1-1 TRBV12-3/TRBV12-4 TGTGCCAGCAGTTTAGCCGGATGGGGGGGGACTTTCTTT CASSLAGWGGTFF
16 - - TRBJ1-2 TRBV7-2 TGTGCCAGCAGCCTACCGGGGACACCCCCTAACTATGGCTACACCTTC CASSLPGTPPNYGYTF
15 - - TRBJ1-1 TRBV7-9 TGTGCCAGCAGCTTACAAGACATATGGAACACTGAAGCTTTCTTT CASSLQDIWNTEAFF
14 TRBD1 few TRBJ2-2 TRBV19 TGTGCCAGTCGTCAGACAGGGCCCACCGGGGAGCTGTTTTTT CASRQTGPTGELFF
14 - once TRBJ2-3 TRBV2 TGTGCCAGCAGTGAAGGTCCTAGCACAGATACGCAGTATTTT CASSEGPSTDTQYF
14 - - TRBJ2-5 TRBV5-4 TGTGCCAGCAGCTTACCCGGGACTTCAGAGACCCAGTACTTC CASSLPGTSETQYF
15 TRBD1 - TRBJ1-5 TRBV28 TGTGCCAGCACCCGGGGTACCAGGGGGGAGCAGCCCCAGCATTTT CASTRGTRGEQPQHF
13 TRBD1 - TRBJ1-2 TRBV18 TGTGCCAGCTCAGCGGGACAGAACTATGGCTACACCTTC CASSAGQNYGYTF
15 TRBD2 once TRBJ2-3 TRBV5-1 TGCGCCAGCAGCTTGGACGCGGGAGGGGCAGATACGCAGTATTTT CASSLDAGGADTQYF
15 TRBD2 - TRBJ2-5 TRBV6-5 TGTGCCAGCAGTTACTCGAGCCCGGGGGGGGAGACCCAGTACTTC CASSYSSPGGETQYF
14 - - TRBJ2-5 TRBV7-3 TGTGCCAGCAGCTCGTCCGGGAGCCAAGAGACCCAGTACTTC CASSSSGSQETQYF
17 - - TRBJ2-7 TRBV9 TGTGCCAGCAGCGTAGCTACCGGTGTGGGAGGGGGCTACGAGCAGTACTTC CASSVATGVGGGYEQYF
13 - - TRBJ2-4 TRBV11-3 TGTGCCAGCAGCCGGGGGGCCGGGAACATTCAGTACTTC CASSRGAGNIQYF
14 TRBD1 - TRBJ1-2 TRBV25-1 TGTGCCAGCAGGGGGACAGGGGGGTCCTATGGCTACACCTTC CASRGTGGSYGYTF
15 - - TRBJ1-3 TRBV4-1 TGCGCCAGCAGCCGTTTGCAGGGTTCTGGAAACACCATATATTTT CASSRLQGSGNTIYF
12 TRBD1 - TRBJ1-2 TRBV14 TGTGCCAGCAGCCGAGGCACGGACAGGGACACCTTC CASSRGTDRDTF
12 - - TRBJ1-2 TRBV14 TGTGCCAGCAGCCAAGGCTACGGGGGCTACACCTTC CASSQGYGGYTF
14 TRBD1 - TRBJ1-1 TRBV7-2 TGTGCCAGCAGCGGCCAGACAGGGGACACTGAAGCTTTCTTT CASSGQTGDTEAFF